Described below is a single T cell receptor beta chain sequence and its context. Next came a second PCR, run for about 6 to 11 cycles, which used a sample-barcoded 5' primer along with a J-beta primer mix. TCRdb re-called the 5' RACE reads with MiXCR, one entry per CDR3 protein. The sample has approximately 960,000 distinct CDR3 sequences, around 29% seen once. The CDR3 is 15 amino acids. The J segment lost 5 bases and the V segment lost 4 bases, leaving 10 bases of the junction unmatched. Germline CDR1 is SGHDT and CDR2 is YYEEEE. The sample originates from a study of blood T cells in healthy people across ages. Each sample had at least 6 million PBMCs isolated. In addition, the sample was reused for a study of T cells of mothers and their children. As reported in that work: The study sampled a few healthy Caucasian mothers and their six children.

This sequence joins TRBV5-6 and TRBJ2-5; TRBD1 aligns across 8 bases. This TCR derives from a woman in her thirties or forties in good health. Material: blood. CDR3 nucleotide sequence: TGTGCCAGCAGCCCATGGACAGGGAGAGTTGAGACCCAGTACTTC. Its protein product is CASSPWTGRVETQYF. Variable domain in full (rest from reference TRBV5-6 and TRBJ2-5): DAGVTQSPTHLIKTRGQQVTLRCSPKSGHDTVSWYQQALGQGPQFIFQYYEEEERQRGNFPDRFSGHQFPNYSSELNVNALLLGDSALYLCASSPWTGRVETQYFGPGTRLLVL.